This T cell receptor (beta chain) stems from a study of blood T cells in healthy people across ages. Study in general: Template switching caught about one barcoded beta molecule for each two T cells.

Next came a second PCR, run for about 7 to 12 cycles, which used a sample-barcoded 5' primer along with a J-beta primer mix. TCRdb redid the calling of the 5' RACE reads with MiXCR, one entry per CDR3 protein. The repertoire holds about 1.5 million distinct CDR3 sequences, with 35% to 45% as singletons. Sequencing used blood. This sequence was found in a woman in her late teens or twenties in good health.

As DNA, the CDR3 is TGTGCCAGCAGCGTAGATGGCGGGCAACGGAACACTGAAGCTTTCTTT. This sequence encodes CASSVDGGQRNTEAFF. The J gene is TRBJ1-1, the V gene TRBV9; the D is unclear. The CDR3 is 16 residues long. The V gene lost 0 bases and the J gene lost 1 base, with 13 bases spanning the gap. Germline V gene data show CDR1 as SGDLS and CDR2 as YYNGEE.